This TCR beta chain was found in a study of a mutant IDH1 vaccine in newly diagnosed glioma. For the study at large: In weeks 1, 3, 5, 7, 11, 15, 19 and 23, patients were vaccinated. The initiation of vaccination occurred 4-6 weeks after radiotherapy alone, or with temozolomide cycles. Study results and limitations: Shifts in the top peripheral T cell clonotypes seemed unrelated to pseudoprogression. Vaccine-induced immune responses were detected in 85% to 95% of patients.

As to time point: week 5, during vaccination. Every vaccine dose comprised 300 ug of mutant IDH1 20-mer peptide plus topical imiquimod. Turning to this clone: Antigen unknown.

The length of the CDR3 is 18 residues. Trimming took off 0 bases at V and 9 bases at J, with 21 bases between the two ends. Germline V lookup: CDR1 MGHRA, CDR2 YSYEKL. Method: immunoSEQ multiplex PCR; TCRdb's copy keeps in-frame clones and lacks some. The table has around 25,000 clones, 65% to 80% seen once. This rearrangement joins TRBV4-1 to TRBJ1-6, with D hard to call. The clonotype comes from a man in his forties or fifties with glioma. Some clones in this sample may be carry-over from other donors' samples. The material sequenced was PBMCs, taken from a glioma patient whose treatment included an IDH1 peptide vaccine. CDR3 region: CASSQEPPASPSGSPLHF. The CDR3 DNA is TGCGCCAGCAGCCAAGAACCACCCGCCAGTCCCTCAGGTTCACCCCTCCACTTT.